One sample yielded the 20 T cell receptor beta chains listed below, sequenced in a study of T-cell memory formation after mild COVID-19. TCRdb analysed the 5' RACE reads with MiXCR anew, one entry per CDR3 protein. The table lists hundreds of thousands of distinct CDR3 sequences, 20% to 25% of them singletons, with roughly 8.3% in the top ten. The source material was PBMCs or a T cell subset sorted from them (not recorded which). These receptors came from an adult woman who had mild COVID-19 (a few samples of this study predate the infection). Cell type and time point are not known.

This clonotype appeared a few times. This sequence joins TRBV24-1 and TRBJ2-5; D may correspond to TRBD1 or TRBD2 (5 bases each). CDR3 length: 15 amino acids. V lost 5 bases, J lost 5 bases, and 17 bases lay in between. Germline values: CDR1 KGHDR, CDR2 SFDVKD. The CDR3 DNA reads as TGTGCCACCAGTGCCTTGACAGAATGGGAGGAGACCCAGTACTTC. Encoded protein: CATSALTEWEETQYF.

This clonotype was found a few times. The J gene is TRBJ2-5, the V gene TRBV4-1, with TRBD2 matching over 12 bases. Germline values: CDR1 MGHRA, CDR2 YSYEKL. V lost 0 bases to trimming and J lost 7 bases; unmatched junction nucleotides: 9. The CDR3 covers 17 residues. The CDR3 nucleotides are TGCGCCAGCAGCCAAGATGGAGAGCTAGCGGGGGGGGTGACCCAGTACTTC. Its translation: CASSQDGELAGGVTQYF.

A few counts support this clonotype. The rearrangement links TRBV27 to TRBJ1-2; a weak D match, TRBD1 (6 bases). CDR1 is MNHEY and CDR2 is SMNVEV in the germline V gene (reference sequence). V lost 5 bases, J lost 4 bases, and 17 bases lay in between. This CDR3 comprises 15 residues. In DNA, the CDR3 is TGTGCCAGCAGTACTTCTGCAGGACAGAGCTATGGCTACACCTTC. Amino acid sequence: CASSTSAGQSYGYTF.

Only a few counts were recorded for this clonotype. The rearrangement joins TRBV3-1 to TRBJ2-2; perhaps TRBD1 as D (6 bases). Trimming removed 5 bases from V and 1 base from J, with 14 bases in between. CDR1 and CDR2 from the germline V gene are LGHDT and YNNKEL (reference sequence). There are 16 residues in the CDR3. The CDR3 DNA is TGTGCCAGCAGCTTCAGACAGGAGCTGAACACCGGGGAGCTGTTTTTT. Amino acid sequence: CASSFRQELNTGELFF.

This clonotype was counted between two and nine times. CDR3 DNA: TGTGCCAGTAGAGACCCAACCGGGACTAGCGGGAGAGCGGGCACCGGGGAGCTGTTTTTT. Translating it yields CASRDPTGTSGRAGTGELFF. The chain carries TRBV19 and TRBJ2-2; 14 bases fit TRBD2. The V gene end was trimmed by 6 bases and the J gene end by 4 bases; junction bases not matched to a gene: 16. CDR1 and CDR2 from the germline V gene are LNHDA and SQIVND (reference sequence). This CDR3 has 20 amino acids.

This clonotype was counted only a few times. The chain combines TRBV6-5 with TRBJ2-7; 15 bases are shared with TRBD2. V lost 6 bases, J lost 3 bases, and 9 bases stayed unmatched. In germline, CDR1 is MNHEY, CDR2 SVGAGI. CDR3 size: 17 residues. CDR3 sequence reads: CASSPGLAGGPGYEQYF. DNA of the CDR3: TGTGCCAGCAGCCCTGGACTAGCGGGAGGGCCGGGCTACGAGCAGTACTTC.

This clonotype was detected only a few times. The rearrangement links TRBV7-9 to TRBJ1-1; TRBD1 matches at 11 bases. The CDR3 spans 15 residues. CDR1 is SEHNR and CDR2 is FQNEAQ in the germline V gene (reference sequence). Trimming cost V 5 bases and J 4 bases; bases outside gene matches: 6. The DNA for the CDR3 is TGTGCCAGCAGCCGCCTGGGGACAGGGGGCACTGAAGCTTTCTTT. Residues: CASSRLGTGGTEAFF.

The chain couples TRBV15 to TRBJ1-5; D uncertain. The germline V gene has CDR1 LNHNV and CDR2 YYDKDF (reference sequence). Trimming took 3 bases from V and 7 from J, leaving 10 bases between them. The CDR3 length is 13 residues. CDR3 sequence (DNA): TGTGCCACCAGCAGTTTTGAGCGCCAGCCCCAGCATTTT. This sequence encodes CATSSFERQPQHF.

The genes are TRBV18 and TRBJ1-1; no clear D gene. Trimming left V 1 base short and J 3 bases short, with 18 bases between. The CDR3 spans 17 residues. Germline V gene lookup returns CDR1 KGHSH and CDR2 LQKENI. The CDR3 sequence is CASSPRRSWGGDTEAFF. In nucleotides, the CDR3 is TGTGCCAGCTCACCACGAAGGAGTTGGGGAGGTGACACTGAAGCTTTCTTT.

The V call is TRBV21-1, the J call TRBJ2-7; the tabulated D call, TRBD1, remains unverified against the DNA. TRBV21-1 represents a pseudogene. This CDR3 is built from 16 residues. The CDR3 nucleotides read TGTGCCAGCAGCAAACGACGGGACAGGGGGACCTACGAGCAGTACTTC. Protein product: CASSKRRDRGTYEQYF.

This clonotype has only a few counts. The chain employs TRBV29-1 and TRBJ2-7, with 8 positions matching TRBD1. This CDR3 has 14 residues. Germline V gene data show CDR1 as SQVTM and CDR2 as ANQGSEA. V shed 6 bases and J 3 bases; nucleotides not matched to a gene: 10. The CDR3 here is CSVGKGTGNYEQYF. For the CDR3, the DNA is TGCAGCGTCGGAAAAGGGACAGGAAACTACGAGCAGTACTTC.

This clonotype was seen more than once but under ten times. The gene calls are TRBV4-3 and TRBJ2-6, with D maybe TRBD2 (6 bases). Trimming shortened V by 4 bases and J by 2 bases, and 12 bases separated the two germline ends. The CDR3 loop spans 16 amino acids. Germline V gene sequence: CDR1 LGHNA, CDR2 YSLEER. The DNA of the CDR3 is TGCGCCAGCAGCCGAGGAGGGCCCACTGGGGCCAACGTCCTGACTTTC. Its translation: CASSRGGPTGANVLTF.

CDR3 sequence: CATSREISGLASITDTQYF. The CDR3 region has the DNA TGTGCCACCAGCAGAGAGATCAGTGGACTAGCGTCAATCACAGATACGCAGTATTTT. The chain combines TRBV15 with TRBJ2-3; 9 nucleotides agree with TRBD2. CDR1 and CDR2 (germline): LNHNV, YYDKDF (reference sequence). CDR3 length: 19 amino acids. The junction had 12 bases not matched to a gene; V was cut back by 0 bases and J by 2 bases.

This clonotype appeared a few times. In nucleotides, the CDR3 is TGCAGTGCTAGAGGGTCCCCAGCTAACTATGGCTACACCTTC. Translated, it gives CSARGSPANYGYTF. The chain links TRBV20-1 to TRBJ1-2; no reliable D call. Germline V gene sequence: CDR1 DFQATT, CDR2 SNEGSKA (reference sequence). The V end was cut by 1 base, the J end by 0 bases, with 9 bases between. The CDR3 is made up of 14 amino acids.

This clonotype was detected many times. This chain uses TRBV27 with TRBJ2-1, with 7 bases fitting TRBD2. The CDR3 spans 15 residues. Germline V lookup: CDR1 MNHEY, CDR2 SMNVEV (reference sequence). V gave up 6 bases and J gave up 5 bases; unmatched junction bases: 10. This CDR3 reads CASSPIQRGHNEQFF. As DNA, the CDR3 is TGTGCCAGCAGCCCGATTCAGCGGGGACACAATGAGCAGTTCTTC.

The rearrangement joins TRBV12-3 or TRBV12-4 to TRBJ1-1; 8 nucleotides line up with TRBD1. Unmatched junction bases numbered 4, after V lost 3 bases and J lost 1 base. The CDR3 is 15 amino acids. DNA for the CDR3: TGTGCCAGCAGTTTGTATGGGACAGGGAACACTGAAGCTTTCTTT. The encoded protein is CASSLYGTGNTEAFF.

This chain joins TRBV6-2 or TRBV6-3 and TRBJ2-3; D not resolved. Trimming pared 6 bases from V and 4 bases from J, leaving 14 bases between. The CDR3 contains 14 residues. Germline CDR1 is MNHEY and CDR2 is SVGEGT. The CDR3 coding sequence is TGTGCCAGCAGCCCGCATATGGAGTCAGATACGCAGTATTTT. This codes for CASSPHMESDTQYF.

This clonotype came up a few times. The chain couples TRBV23-1 to TRBJ1-1; the match to TRBD1 covers 8 bases. TRBV23-1 falls under the ORF class, with uncertain function. Trimming removed 4 bases from V and 0 bases from J; junction bases left unmatched: 7. CDR3 length: 16 residues. The CDR3 DNA reads TGCGCCAGCAGTCGGACAGGGCTTACGATGAACACTGAAGCTTTCTTT. It is translated as CASSRTGLTMNTEAFF.

This clonotype was counted many times. V gene TRBV7-2 combines with J gene TRBJ2-5; D is ambiguous. There are 12 residues in the CDR3. V gave up 6 bases and J gave up 4 bases, with 9 bases separating them. Germline CDR1 reads SGHTA; CDR2 reads FQGNSA. The CDR3 DNA reads as TGTGCCAGCAGTTATGATCGAGAGACCCAGTACTTC. Encoded protein: CASSYDRETQYF.

This clonotype appeared a few times. This chain joins TRBV5-1 and TRBJ1-2; D is ambiguous. This CDR3 comprises 14 residues. Trimming took 4 bases from V and 5 from J, leaving 15 bases between them. Germline values: CDR1 SGHRS, CDR2 YFSETQ. In nucleotides, the CDR3 is TGCGCCAGCAGCCCTCGGATCACCGATTATGGCTACACCTTC. Residues: CASSPRITDYGYTF. Using reference TRBV5-1 and TRBJ1-2 for the parts outside the CDR3, the full variable domain is KAGVTQTPRYLIKTRGQQVTLSCSPISGHRSVSWYQQTPGQGLQFLFEYFSETQRNKGNFPGRFSGRQFSNSRSEMNVSTLELGDSALYLCASSPRITDYGYTFGSGTRLTVV.